This TCR beta chain was captured by sequencing in a study of CD8 T cells in ankylosing spondylitis. General study results and limits: Disease-linked clones displayed a CD8+ phenotype and appeared relatively rarely in peripheral blood. Reportedly, significant enrichment of disease-linked clones occurred in matched ankylosing spondylitis synovial fluid. A subset of motif variants has previously been described in the synovial fluid and blood of reactive arthritis.

The germline V gene encodes CDR1 SEHNR and CDR2 FQNEAQ (reference sequence). This CDR3 contains 13 residues. Quantitative molecular-barcoded 5'-RACE generated the TCR beta libraries. One entry per CDR3 protein results from TCRdb running MiXCR on the 5' RACE reads. The sample consists of 300,000 to 400,000 distinct CDR3 sequences, about 9.9% of them appearing once. Details on this clonotype: The target antigen is unknown. This could be a read error, since a much larger clone is one nucleotide away.

Sequences were obtained from blood, either unsorted or a sorted T cell fraction (not recorded which). The V and J genes are TRBV7-9 and TRBJ1-2; D is perhaps TRBD1 (6 bases). This sequence originates from a female donor with ankylosing spondylitis or in good health (not recorded which). DNA for the CDR3: TGTGCCAGCAGCTTATACGGGGGCTATGGCGACACCTTC. It translates to CASSLYGGYGDTF.